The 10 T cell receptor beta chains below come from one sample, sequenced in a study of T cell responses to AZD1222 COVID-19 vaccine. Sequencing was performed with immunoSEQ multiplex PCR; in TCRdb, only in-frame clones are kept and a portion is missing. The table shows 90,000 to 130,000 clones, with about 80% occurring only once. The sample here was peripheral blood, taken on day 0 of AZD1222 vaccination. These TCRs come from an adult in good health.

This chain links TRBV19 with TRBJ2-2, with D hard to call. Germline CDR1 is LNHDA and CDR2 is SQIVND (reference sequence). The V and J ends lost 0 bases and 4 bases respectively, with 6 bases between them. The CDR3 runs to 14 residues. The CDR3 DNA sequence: TGTGCCAGTAGTATAGATCGGGTCACCGGGGAGCTGTTTTTT. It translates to CASSIDRVTGELFF. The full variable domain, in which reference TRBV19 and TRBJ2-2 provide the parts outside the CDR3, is DGGITQSPKYLFRKEGQNVTLSCEQNLNHDAMYWYRQDPGQGLRLIYYSQIVNDFQKGDIAEGYSVSREKKESFPLTVTSAQKNPTAFYLCASSIDRVTGELFFGEGSRLTVL.

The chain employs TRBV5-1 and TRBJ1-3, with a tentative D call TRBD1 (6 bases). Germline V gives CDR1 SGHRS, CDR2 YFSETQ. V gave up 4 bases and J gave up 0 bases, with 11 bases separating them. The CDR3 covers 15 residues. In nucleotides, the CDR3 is TGCGCCAGCAGCCCTGGGGGGGCCTCTGGAAACACCATATATTTT. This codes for CASSPGGASGNTIYF.

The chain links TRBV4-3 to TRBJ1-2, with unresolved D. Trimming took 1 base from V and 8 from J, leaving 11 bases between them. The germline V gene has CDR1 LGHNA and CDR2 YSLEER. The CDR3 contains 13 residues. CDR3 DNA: TGCGCCAGCAGCCAAGTAATAGGAGGAGGCTACACCTTC. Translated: CASSQVIGGGYTF.

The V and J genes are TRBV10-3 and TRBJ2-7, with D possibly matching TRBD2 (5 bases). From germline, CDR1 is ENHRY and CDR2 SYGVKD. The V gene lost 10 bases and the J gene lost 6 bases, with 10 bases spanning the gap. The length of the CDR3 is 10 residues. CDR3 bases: TGTGCCACCTTTAGCGCCGAGCAGTACTTC. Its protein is CATFSAEQYF.

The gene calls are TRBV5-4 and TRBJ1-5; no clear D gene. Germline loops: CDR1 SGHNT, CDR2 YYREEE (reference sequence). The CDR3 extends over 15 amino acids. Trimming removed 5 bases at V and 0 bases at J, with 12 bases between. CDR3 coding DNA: TGTGCCAGCAGTCCAGGACCGGATAGCAATCAGCCCCAGCATTTT. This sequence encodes CASSPGPDSNQPQHF.

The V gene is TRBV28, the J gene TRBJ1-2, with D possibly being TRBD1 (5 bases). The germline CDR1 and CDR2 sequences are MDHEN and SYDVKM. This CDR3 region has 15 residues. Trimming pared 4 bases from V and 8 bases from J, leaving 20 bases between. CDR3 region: CASSSPGGGLWGYTF. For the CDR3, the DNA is TGTGCCAGCAGTTCCCCTGGGGGTGGGCTATGGGGCTACACCTTC.

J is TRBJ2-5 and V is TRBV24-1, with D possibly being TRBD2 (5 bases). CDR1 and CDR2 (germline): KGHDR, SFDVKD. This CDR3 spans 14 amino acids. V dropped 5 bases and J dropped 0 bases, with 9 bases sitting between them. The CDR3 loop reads CATSVGLDQETQYF. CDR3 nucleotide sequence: TGTGCCACCAGTGTCGGACTTGACCAAGAGACCCAGTACTTC.

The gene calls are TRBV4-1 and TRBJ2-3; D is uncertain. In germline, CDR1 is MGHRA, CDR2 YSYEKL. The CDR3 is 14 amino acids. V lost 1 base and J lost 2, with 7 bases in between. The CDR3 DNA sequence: TGCGCCAGCAGCCAAGTACAGATCACAGATACGCAGTATTTT. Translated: CASSQVQITDTQYF.

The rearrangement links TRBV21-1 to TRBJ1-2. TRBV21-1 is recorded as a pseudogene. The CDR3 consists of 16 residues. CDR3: CASSPARQPVNYGYTF. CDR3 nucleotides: TGTGCCAGCAGCCCCGCCCGGCAGCCTGTTAACTATGGCTACACCTTC.

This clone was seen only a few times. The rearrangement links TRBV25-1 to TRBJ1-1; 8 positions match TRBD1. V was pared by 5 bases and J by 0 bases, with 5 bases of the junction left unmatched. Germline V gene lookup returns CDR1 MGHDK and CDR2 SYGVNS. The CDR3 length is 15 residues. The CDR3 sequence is CASSRTGLMNTEAFF. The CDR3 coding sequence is TGTGCCAGCAGTCGGACAGGGCTCATGAACACTGAAGCTTTCTTT.